Presented here are 14 T cell receptor beta chains from one specimen sequenced in a study of CD8+ T cells in alopecia areata. Sequencing used cDNA as its template, made by extracting RNA and reverse transcribing it. Sequenced by immunoSEQ multiplex PCR; TCRdb stores in-frame clones only, minus some. The sample has roughly 200,000 clones, roughly 59% seen once. Material: CD4+ T cells sorted from blood, obtained at week 0. The receptors come from a human donor with alopecia areata.

The J gene is TRBJ2-7, the V gene TRBV4-3; D unclear. Germline-derived CDR1 and CDR2 are LGHNA and YSLEER. Trimming pared 2 bases from V and 0 bases from J, leaving 8 bases between. The CDR3 has 14 residues. The CDR3 region has the DNA TGCGCCAGCAGCCAATCGAGGAACTCCTACGAGCAGTACTTC. Amino acids: CASSQSRNSYEQYF.

This clone was found a few times. V and J are TRBV6-1 and TRBJ1-5; perhaps TRBD1 as D (5 bases). V was clipped by 6 bases and J by 1 base, with 10 bases between them. CDR1 and CDR2 from the germline V gene are MNHNS and SASEGT. CDR3 size: 14 residues. The CDR3 loop reads CASSPGRSNQPQHF. CDR3 DNA: TGTGCCAGCAGCCCGGGACGGAGCAATCAGCCCCAGCATTTT.

The gene calls are TRBV30 and TRBJ1-1; 8 bases are shared with TRBD1. The germline gives CDR1 GTSNPN, CDR2 SVGIG (reference sequence). V lost 2 bases to trimming and J lost 6 bases; unmatched junction nucleotides: 2. This CDR3 is 12 amino acids long. This CDR3 reads CAWSLRGPEAFF. In nucleotides, the CDR3 is TGTGCCTGGAGTCTCAGGGGGCCTGAAGCTTTCTTT.

The chain carries TRBV9 and TRBJ1-5; TRBD1 matches at 7 bases. There are 15 residues in the CDR3. Looked up from germline, CDR1 is SGDLS and CDR2 is YYNGEE. The V and J ends lost 0 bases and 2 bases, in that order; junction bases with no gene match: 2. The CDR3 DNA reads as TGTGCCAGCAGCGTAGGGGACAGTCGCAATCAGCCCCAGCATTTT. Translated, it gives CASSVGDSRNQPQHF.

The rearrangement links TRBV20-1 to TRBJ1-1; D call uncertain. Germline V gene sequence: CDR1 DFQATT, CDR2 SNEGSKA (reference sequence). V was clipped by 3 bases and J by 11 bases, with 10 bases between them. The CDR3 is 10 amino acids. The CDR3 protein is CSASKGRAFF. CDR3 DNA sequence: TGCAGTGCTAGTAAGGGCAGGGCTTTCTTT.

This clone was seen a handful of times. The rearrangement links TRBV27 to TRBJ2-7; TRBD1 matches 7 bases. Germline CDR1 reads MNHEY; CDR2 reads SMNVEV (reference sequence). The CDR3 extends over 14 amino acids. Unmatched junction bases numbered 8, after V lost 6 bases and J lost 3 bases. CDR3: CASRQATGIYEQYF. As DNA, the CDR3 is TGTGCCAGCAGACAAGCGACAGGGATCTACGAGCAGTACTTC.

Relative to its sample, this clone is medium-sized. Additional DNA sequences in this sample encode the identical CDR3. This chain connects TRBV9 to TRBJ2-3; D not certain. CDR1 is SGDLS, CDR2 YYNGEE, per germline. The CDR3 runs to 12 residues. V dropped 0 bases and J dropped 5 bases, with 4 bases sitting between them. CDR3 amino acids: CASSVGVDTQYF. The DNA for the CDR3 is TGTGCCAGCAGCGTAGGTGTAGATACGCAGTATTTT. Full variable domain (remainder filled in from reference TRBV9 and TRBJ2-3): DSGVTQTPKHLITATGQRVTLRCSPRSGDLSVYWYQQSLDQGLQFLIQYYNGEERAKGNILERFSAQQFPDLHSELNLSSLELGDSALYFCASSVGVDTQYFGPGTRLTVL.

The chain is built from TRBV29-1 and TRBJ1-4, with unresolved D. The CDR3 totals 14 residues. Trimming removed 6 bases at V and 0 bases at J, with 11 bases between. Looked up from germline, CDR1 is SQVTM and CDR2 is ANQGSEA. CDR3 loop: CSVGGGPTNEKLFF. CDR3 DNA sequence: TGCAGCGTCGGTGGAGGGCCAACTAATGAAAAACTGTTTTTT.

The rearrangement links TRBV6-5 to TRBJ1-6; possibly TRBD1 for D (5 bases). V lost 4 bases to trimming and J lost 11 bases, with 15 bases between them. The CDR3 consists of 14 residues. Germline V lookup: CDR1 MNHEY, CDR2 SVGAGI. This CDR3 reads CASSSGTGRAPLHF. The CDR3 DNA reads as TGTGCCAGCAGTTCGGGCACAGGTCGGGCACCCCTCCACTTT.

Here the CDR3 DNA reads TGTGCCAGCAGACCCCGACTAGCGGGGGGCGGGTGGTACGAGCAGTACTTC. Its translation is CASRPRLAGGGWYEQYF. J is TRBJ2-7 and V is TRBV27; 13 nucleotides align to TRBD2. CDR3 size: 17 residues. CDR1 and CDR2 (germline): MNHEY, SMNVEV (reference sequence). V was clipped by 6 bases and J by 4 bases; unmatched bases: 12.

This clone was detected a few times. This chain connects TRBV7-2 to TRBJ2-2, with D maybe TRBD2 (6 bases). The CDR3 consists of 16 residues. CDR1 is SGHTA and CDR2 is FQGNSA in the germline V gene. Trimming pared 0 bases from V and 4 bases from J, leaving 12 bases between. The CDR3 DNA sequence: TGTGCCAGCAGCTTAGCGGGGGGTTACCCCACCGGGGAGCTGTTTTTT. It is translated as CASSLAGGYPTGELFF.

This chain links TRBV30 with TRBJ2-5; no clear D. The ends were cut back, 2 bases at V and 5 bases at J, with 12 bases in the middle. Germline V gives CDR1 GTSNPN, CDR2 SVGIG (reference sequence). The CDR3 has 13 residues. Here the CDR3 reads CAWSPQDPETQYF. The CDR3 coding sequence is TGTGCCTGGAGTCCACAAGACCCCGAGACCCAGTACTTC.

This clone was seen a few times. This rearrangement joins TRBV7-2 to TRBJ2-4; D gene uncertain. Germline-derived CDR1 and CDR2 are SGHTA and FQGNSA. The CDR3 consists of 15 residues. The V end was cut by 5 bases, the J end by 0 bases, with 11 bases between. The DNA of the CDR3 is TGTGCCAGCAGCCATTCGACGGTAGCCAAAAACATTCAGTACTTC. Translated, it gives CASSHSTVAKNIQYF. Variable domain in full (rest from reference TRBV7-2 and TRBJ2-4): GAGVSQSPSNKVTEKGKDVELRCDPISGHTALYWYRQSLGQGLEFLIYFQGNSAPDKSGLPSDRFSAERTGGSVSTLTIQRTQQEDSAVYLCASSHSTVAKNIQYFGAGTRLSVL.

The rearrangement links TRBV5-1 to TRBJ1-1; D might be TRBD1 (5 bases). V shed 5 bases and J shed 1 base, with 15 bases lying between them. The CDR3 has 15 amino acids. Germline V CDR1 and CDR2: SGHRS, YFSETQ. In nucleotides, the CDR3 is TGCGCCAGCAGAGGGGTGACCGGGGGGAACACTGAAGCTTTCTTT. The encoded protein is CASRGVTGGNTEAFF.